This T cell receptor (beta chain) derives from a study of blood T cell repertoires in COVID-19. At the level of the study: Sites in the United States, Italy and Spain provided acute and convalescent COVID-19 samples. Nucleic acid was either cDNA or gDNA, and it came from T cells, B-cell-depleted T cells, or PBMCs.

Germline CDR1 and CDR2: SGHTA and FQGTGA. V shed 5 bases, J shed 10 bases, and the junction held 10 bases outside the gene matches. This CDR3 comprises 14 residues. As handled by the study authors: Reference gene primer amplification gave nucleated cell count estimates. Here immunoSEQ multiplex PCR was the method, and the copy in TCRdb shows in-frame clones only, minus some. The DNA gave D and trimming, while V, J and clone size come from that table. The table includes roughly 150,000 clones, 87% detected once. Grouping used clinical history reported by participants in a survey and questionnaire. This TCR was recovered from a woman aged 40 to 50 who had been exposed to COVID-19. The chain uses TRBV7-3 and TRBJ2-1; 8 nucleotides agree with TRBD2. Sequences were obtained from PBMCs or T cells enriched from blood (not recorded which). The CDR3 region has the DNA TGTGCCAGCAGCGCCGGGACTAGGGCTAGGGAGCAGTTCTTC. Translating gives CASSAGTRAREQFF.